This T cell receptor beta chain was captured by sequencing in a study of T cells in localized non-small cell lung cancer. TCRdb's copy holds only in-frame clones and misses some; the assay was immunoSEQ multiplex PCR. Of about 41,000 clones listed, 88% are singletons. Per germline, CDR1 SGHTA and CDR2 FQGNSA. V gave up 0 bases and J gave up 1 base, with 6 bases separating them. The CDR3 is 14 residues long. J is TRBJ2-5 and V is TRBV7-2; D is ambiguous. This receptor was obtained from a female donor over 55 with stage I squamous cell lung carcinoma. Sequencing was performed on peripheral blood, taken before any cancer treatment. CDR3 amino acids: CASSLAGPQETQYF. CDR3 in DNA: TGTGCCAGCAGCTTAGCGGGCCCCCAAGAGACCCAGTACTTC. The full variable domain, in which reference TRBV7-2 and TRBJ2-5 provide the parts outside the CDR3, is GAGVSQSPSNKVTEKGKDVELRCDPISGHTALYWYRQSLGQGLEFLIYFQGNSAPDKSGLPSDRFSAERTGGSVSTLTIQRTQQEDSAVYLCASSLAGPQETQYFGPGTRLLVL.